This TCR beta chain was captured in a study of cytomegalovirus exposure and HLA in healthy donors. PCR amplification relied on 60 Vbeta primers (plus 13 Jbeta primers). Profiled with immunoSEQ multiplex PCR; TCRdb holds only in-frame clones, not every one. The profile covers about 180,000 clones, with roughly 81% appearing a single time and roughly 5.2% taken by the ten largest. With regard to this clone: Its antigen remains unknown.

Study-level points and caveats: Confirmation in vitro established that a few CMV-associated chains were specific for CMV antigens. Later analysis showed most CMV-associated TCR beta chains appearing HLA-restricted.

The CDR3 sequence is 15 residues long. Germline values: CDR1 SNHLY, CDR2 FYNNEI. Nominally healthy donors were sampled, though unrecorded immune exposures were likely. The source is a young woman in good health and CMV-seropositive. V and J are TRBV2 and TRBJ2-5; 10 nucleotides line up with TRBD1. The J call may not be correct, given that the DNA end is closer to TRBJ2-7. The sample consisted of PBMCs. The CDR3 loop is CASRDWTGGAYEQYF. CDR3 nucleotide sequence: TGTGCCAGCAGGGACTGGACAGGGGGGGCCTACGAGCAGTACTTC.